Reported below is one T cell receptor (beta chain). Its antigen is unknown. The PCR used 60 Vbeta and 13 Jbeta primers. The protocol was immunoSEQ multiplex PCR, while the TCRdb copy is restricted to in-frame clones and leaves out a portion. The sample consists of some 140,000 clones, approximately 75% of them appearing once. The entry originates in a study of cytomegalovirus exposure and HLA in healthy donors. Study-wide findings and caveats: Accurate prediction of most subjects' HLA-A and HLA-B alleles from TCR beta sequences was reported. Presence/absence results assume similar sequencing depth per donor, which may not hold.

The CDR3 runs 14 residues. V lost 6 bases to trimming and J lost 3 bases, with 12 bases between them. Germline lookup yields CDR1 LNHDA and CDR2 SQIVND (reference sequence). This clonotype was obtained from a man in his forties or fifties in good health and CMV-seropositive. The genes are TRBV19 and TRBJ2-1; perhaps TRBD2 as D (7 bases). The source material was PBMCs. The CDR3 sequence is CASSQGGDYNEQFF. In nucleotides, the CDR3 is TGTGCCAGTAGCCAAGGGGGGGACTACAATGAGCAGTTCTTC. Variable domain in full (rest from reference TRBV19 and TRBJ2-1): DGGITQSPKYLFRKEGQNVTLSCEQNLNHDAMYWYRQDPGQGLRLIYYSQIVNDFQKGDIAEGYSVSREKKESFPLTVTSAQKNPTAFYLCASSQGGDYNEQFFGPGTRLTVL.